The 5 T cell receptor beta chains below all came from one sample that was sequenced in a study of Graves' ophthalmopathy and Graves' hyperthyroidism. TCR beta CDR3 regions were amplified from RNA transcripts. RT-PCR was first run with HTBI primers, then multiplex PCR in a second round. TCRdb processed the multiplex PCR reads anew with MiXCR; each CDR3 protein has one entry. The table records 600,000 to 700,000 distinct CDR3 sequences, roughly two fifths of them present only once. Sample: peripheral blood. The receptors were sampled from an adult man with Graves' ophthalmopathy.

The chain has TRBV7-6 and TRBJ2-5; 10 bases align to TRBD2. The CDR3 covers 20 residues. With V trimmed by 6 bases and J by 5 bases, 24 bases remained unmatched. Germline-derived CDR1 and CDR2 are SGHVS and FNYEAQ. CDR3 sequence (DNA): TGTGCCAGCAGTCCCAATCCGAGCCTAGCGGGAGTTGCCACCGGGGAGACCCAGTACTTC. This encodes CASSPNPSLAGVATGETQYF.

The chain carries TRBV25-1 and TRBJ1-2, with D uncertain. The CDR3 spans 18 residues. CDR1 and CDR2 (germline): MGHDK, SYGVNS. Between the trimmed V and J ends, which lost 6 bases and 0 bases, there was a span of 23 bases. CDR3 in DNA: TGTGCCAGCAGCGTTGCCCTCCCGACGGCGCGAACTAACTATGGCTACACCTTC. This translates into CASSVALPTARTNYGYTF.

Note on this clonotype: This may be a read error, as it is one base from a much larger clone. The chain recombines TRBV7-9 with TRBJ2-7; TRBD1 matches at 7 bases. The CDR3 covers 15 residues. From germline, CDR1 is SEHNR and CDR2 FQNEAQ (reference sequence). The CDR3 DNA reads TGTGCCAGCAGCTTCGACAGGGAGTCTCGCTACGAGCAGTGCTTC. This sequence encodes CASSFDRESRYEQCF.

This clonotype has ten or more counts. Germline is not matched at one junction end, which may reflect a read error. The chain is built from TRBV5-1 and TRBJ1-1, with 9 bases aligning to TRBD1. This CDR3 contains 14 residues. From germline, CDR1 is SGHRS and CDR2 YFSETQ. In DNA, the CDR3 is TGTGCCAGCAGCCCGGACAGGGGGAACACTGAAGCTTTCTTT. It codes for CASSPDRGNTEAFF.

The chain links TRBV4-2 to TRBJ1-6; TRBD1 might be the D (6 bases). Germline CDR1 and CDR2: LGHNA and YNFKEQ. V was shortened by 2 bases and J by 7 bases, with 9 bases between the two germline ends. The CDR3 contains 14 residues. This chain's CDR3 is CASSQTGQNSPLHF. In DNA, the CDR3 is TGTGCCAGCAGCCAAACAGGGCAGAATTCACCCCTCCACTTT.